What follows are 21 T cell receptor beta chains derived from one specimen sequenced in a study of graft-versus-host responses after intestinal transplantation. Produced via immunoSEQ multiplex PCR; TCRdb's table is partial and in-frame only. Seen here are about 50,000 clones, about nine tenths observed once, and the top ten hold 2% to 2.5%. Antigen specificity for these receptors is unknown. The starting material was unstimulated CD4+ T cells sorted from spleen or lymph node cells, obtained before transplant. All receptors derive from a human donor who was the organ donor for an intestinal transplant.

The chain has TRBV28 and TRBJ2-7; 9 bases align to TRBD1. The CDR3 is made up of 17 amino acids. With 5 bases clipped from V and 4 bases from J, the junction kept 15 bases outside the gene matches. CDR1 and CDR2 from the germline V gene are MDHEN and SYDVKM. In nucleotides, the CDR3 is TGTGCCAGCAGTCCCCCCCTAGGGACAGGGAGGCAATACGAGCAGTACTTC. This codes for CASSPPLGTGRQYEQYF.

The chain employs TRBV18 and TRBJ1-1; D not certain. V was shortened by 6 bases and J by 4 bases, with 12 bases between the two germline ends. Germline CDR1 and CDR2: KGHSH and LQKENI. This CDR3 is 13 amino acids long. CDR3: CASSTTASTEAFF. The DNA for the CDR3 is TGTGCCAGCTCCACTACAGCTAGCACTGAAGCTTTCTTT.

The chain combines TRBV7-9 with TRBJ2-7, with 12 bases fitting TRBD1. The CDR3 runs to 16 residues. With 0 bases clipped from V and 7 bases from J, the junction kept 7 bases outside the gene matches. CDR1 and CDR2 from the germline V gene are SEHNR and FQNEAQ (reference sequence). DNA for the CDR3: TGTGCCAGCAGCTTAGCACCGGGACAGGGGGCTGGGGAGCAGTACTTC. Translated: CASSLAPGQGAGEQYF.

The chain is built from TRBV5-1 and TRBJ2-7; D is possibly TRBD2 (6 bases). V was cut by 0 bases and J by 3 bases, with 10 bases left in between. The CDR3 has 14 residues. Germline CDR1 is SGHRS and CDR2 is YFSETQ. The CDR3 loop is CASSLEGGIYEQYF. CDR3 sequence (DNA): TGCGCCAGCAGCTTGGAAGGCGGGATCTACGAGCAGTACTTC.

The V call is TRBV2, the J call TRBJ2-7; TRBD2 might be the D (6 bases). Germline assignment: CDR1 SNHLY and CDR2 FYNNEI. The CDR3 is 14 residues long. Trimming shortened V by 4 bases and J by 3 bases, and 13 bases separated the two germline ends. The CDR3 bases are TGTGCCAGCAGTGGAACTAGCTCATTCTACGAGCAGTACTTC. Translated, it gives CASSGTSSFYEQYF.

The chain recombines TRBV4-3 with TRBJ2-3, with 9 nucleotides matching TRBD2. CDR3 length equals 16 residues. With V trimmed by 1 base and J by 1 base, 3 bases remained unmatched. The V gene's germline CDR1 is LGHNA and CDR2 YSLEER. CDR3 nucleotides: TGCGCCAGCAGCCAAGGTCCTAGCGGGGGCACAGATACGCAGTATTTT. Encoded protein: CASSQGPSGGTDTQYF.

The V call is TRBV7-9, the J call TRBJ1-5; D gene uncertain. This CDR3 is 13 amino acids long. CDR1 SEHNR and CDR2 FQNEAQ come from the germline V gene (reference sequence). Trimming pared 3 bases from V and 8 bases from J, leaving 11 bases between. The CDR3 protein is CASSLWVFEPQHF. In DNA form, the CDR3 reads TGTGCCAGCAGCTTGTGGGTCTTCGAGCCCCAGCATTTT.

This clone was seen only once. This chain links TRBV29-1 with TRBJ1-5; TRBD1 matches 7 bases. Germline V gene sequence: CDR1 SQVTM, CDR2 ANQGSEA. The CDR3 covers 14 residues. V dropped 4 bases and J dropped 5; count of bases not matched to a gene: 8. Here the CDR3 DNA reads TGCAGCGTTGCGGAAGGGGGCTCCTATCAGCCCCAGCATTTT. Translation: CSVAEGGSYQPQHF.

This chain links TRBV19 with TRBJ1-3; D gene unclear. Germline V gene sequence: CDR1 LNHDA, CDR2 SQIVND (reference sequence). This CDR3 spans 16 amino acids. V was trimmed by 5 bases and J by 0 bases, leaving 14 bases between them. CDR3 loop: CASSPLGTDSGNTIYF. The DNA of the CDR3 is TGTGCCAGTAGTCCCTTGGGTACTGACTCTGGAAACACCATATATTTT.

The chain links TRBV7-2 to TRBJ2-5; 7 bases map to TRBD1. The CDR3 totals 14 residues. Germline CDR1 SGHTA, CDR2 FQGNSA. J lost 2 bases, V lost 5 bases, and 5 bases had no gene match. CDR3 loop: CASSPGTAQETQYF. The CDR3 region has the DNA TGTGCCAGCAGCCCGGGGACAGCACAAGAGACCCAGTACTTC. The entire variable domain, with the rest obtained from reference TRBV7-2 and TRBJ2-5, is as follows: GAGVSQSPSNKVTEKGKDVELRCDPISGHTALYWYRQSLGQGLEFLIYFQGNSAPDKSGLPSDRFSAERTGGSVSTLTIQRTQQEDSAVYLCASSPGTAQETQYFGPGTRLLVL.

The chain employs TRBV11-2 and TRBJ2-5, with 8 bases matching TRBD1. The ends lost 0 bases at V and 6 bases at J; junction bases unmatched: 3. The CDR3 runs 14 residues. The germline V gene has CDR1 SGHAT and CDR2 FQNNGV. CDR3 loop: CASSLDTGGQTQYF. CDR3 DNA sequence: TGTGCCAGCAGCTTAGATACAGGGGGACAGACCCAGTACTTC.

The chain combines TRBV28 with TRBJ2-2, with D perhaps TRBD1 or TRBD2 (5 bases each). CDR1 MDHEN and CDR2 SYDVKM come from the germline V gene. The CDR3 is 13 residues long. CDR3 DNA sequence: TGTGTCATAACGGGACCGAACACCGGGGAGCTGTTTTTT. As protein: CVITGPNTGELFF.

V gene TRBV4-2 combines with J gene TRBJ2-7, with TRBD1 identical over 10 bases. J lost 2 bases, V lost 5 bases, and 12 bases had no gene match. Germline V lookup: CDR1 LGHNA, CDR2 YNFKEQ. This CDR3 is built from 17 residues. The CDR3 protein is CASSGPGQGLYPYEQYF. CDR3 DNA: TGTGCCAGCAGCGGACCGGGACAGGGGTTATACCCCTACGAGCAGTACTTC.

The V and J genes are TRBV28 and TRBJ1-1; D is uncertain. Germline loops: CDR1 MDHEN, CDR2 SYDVKM. The CDR3 is 14 residues long. Trimming removed 3 bases from V and 6 bases from J, with 14 bases in between. The chain's CDR3 is CASSLPPRIAEAFF. As DNA, the CDR3 is TGTGCCAGCAGTTTGCCCCCAAGGATCGCTGAAGCTTTCTTT.

V gene TRBV10-3 combines with J gene TRBJ2-6, with D possibly matching TRBD2 (7 bases). Germline CDR1 reads ENHRY; CDR2 reads SYGVKD. The CDR3 is made up of 18 amino acids. Deletions cut 1 base from V and 0 bases from J, with 13 bases between. The CDR3, as DNA: TGTGCCATCAGTGAGTTGGGGGGGCGCCTCTCTGGGGCCAACGTCCTGACTTTC. Encoded protein: CAISELGGRLSGANVLTF.

The V and J genes are TRBV6-5 and TRBJ2-1, with D possibly matching TRBD2 (6 bases). Trimming took off 6 bases at V and 4 bases at J, with 10 bases between the two ends. This CDR3 is 13 amino acids long. The germline V gene has CDR1 MNHEY and CDR2 SVGAGI. CDR3 sequence: CASRSLAYNEQFF. DNA of the CDR3: TGTGCCAGCAGGTCACTAGCATACAATGAGCAGTTCTTC.

The J gene is TRBJ2-1, the V gene TRBV2; 16 bases align to TRBD2. The CDR3 has 18 residues. Trimming took 6 bases from V and 9 from J; bases not matched to a gene: 14. Germline loops: CDR1 SNHLY, CDR2 FYNNEI. The CDR3 reads CASSASGTSGRALAEQFF. The CDR3 nucleotides read TGTGCCAGCAGCGCCTCGGGGACTAGCGGGAGGGCCTTGGCTGAGCAGTTCTTC.

The rearrangement joins TRBV2 to TRBJ1-2, with TRBD1 matching over 10 bases. V dropped 5 bases and J dropped 6; count of bases not matched to a gene: 3. The CDR3 length is 13 residues. CDR1 is SNHLY and CDR2 is FYNNEI in the germline V gene. The DNA of the CDR3 is TGTGCCAGCAGTTGGACAGGGGGAAATGGCTACACCTTC. Protein product: CASSWTGGNGYTF.

V and J are TRBV30 and TRBJ1-6; 10 positions match TRBD1. CDR3 size: 13 residues. The V gene's germline CDR1 is GTSNPN and CDR2 SVGIG (reference sequence). The ends lost 3 bases at V and 7 bases at J; junction bases unmatched: 0. The CDR3 sequence is CAWRTGGNSPLHF. CDR3 in DNA: TGTGCCTGGAGGACAGGGGGCAATTCACCCCTCCACTTT.

V is TRBV11-3 and J is TRBJ2-3; D is perhaps TRBD2 (6 bases). V lost 3 bases and J lost 4, with 11 bases in between. Per the germline V gene, CDR1 is SGHNT and CDR2 is YENEEA. The length of the CDR3 is 14 residues. Written as DNA, the CDR3 is TGTGCCAGCAGCTTGGGGGGAGGCTCAGATACGCAGTATTTT. This translates into CASSLGGGSDTQYF.

The V gene is TRBV11-2, the J gene TRBJ2-7; D is unclear. The V end lost 6 bases, the J end lost 0 bases, and 12 bases lay between the germline ends. Germline CDR1 SGHAT, CDR2 FQNNGV. This CDR3 is built from 14 residues. The CDR3 DNA follows: TGTGCCAGCAGAGTAAGCTTCGGCTCCTACGAGCAGTACTTC. This sequence encodes CASRVSFGSYEQYF.